This T cell receptor (beta chain) was found in a study of beta chain features in type 1 diabetes. Study-wide results and limits: There was a moderate but significant shortening of TCRB CDR3s in all four CD4+ subsets of Type 1 diabetes patients. Amplification by PCR could prefer shorter templates, with the same effect in patients and controls. The question left open here concerned HLA type influencing TCRB rearrangement.

As every portion of the isolated RNA was reverse transcribed, the sequencing read expressed TCRB transcripts. For naive, central memory and regulatory T cell samples, reads averaged around 3.8 million. The table came from immunoSEQ multiplex PCR; TCRdb's copy has only in-frame clones and leaves some out. The sample carries nearly 700,000 clones, 13% recorded once. Trimming removed 3 bases from V and 1 base from J; junction bases left unmatched: 6. Germline CDR1 is MNHEY and CDR2 is SMNVEV (reference sequence). The CDR3 totals 16 residues. As for this clone: The antigen remains unidentified.

The sequence derives from a man in his late teens or twenties with type 1 diabetes. The chain couples TRBV27 to TRBJ1-2; TRBD1 aligns across 9 bases. Input material: naive CD4+ T cells from blood. The DNA of the CDR3 is TGTGCCAGCAGTTTCTCTGGGACAGGGATTAACTATGGCTACACCTTC. As protein: CASSFSGTGINYGYTF.